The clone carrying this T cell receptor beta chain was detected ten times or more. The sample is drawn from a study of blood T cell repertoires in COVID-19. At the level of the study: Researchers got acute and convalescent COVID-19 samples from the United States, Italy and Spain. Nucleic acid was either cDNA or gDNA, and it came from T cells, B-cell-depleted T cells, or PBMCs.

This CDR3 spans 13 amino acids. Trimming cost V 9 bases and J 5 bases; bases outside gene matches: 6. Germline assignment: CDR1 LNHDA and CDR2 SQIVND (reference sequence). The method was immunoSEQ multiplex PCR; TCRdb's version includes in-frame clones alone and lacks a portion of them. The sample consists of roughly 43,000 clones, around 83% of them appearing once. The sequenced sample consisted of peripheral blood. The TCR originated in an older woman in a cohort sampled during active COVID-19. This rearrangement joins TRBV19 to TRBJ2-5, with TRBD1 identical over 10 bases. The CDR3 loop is CASRQGAGETQYF. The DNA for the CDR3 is TGTGCCAGCAGACAGGGGGCGGGCGAGACCCAGTACTTC.